This TCR beta chain was identified in a study of blood T cell repertoires in COVID-19. Donors were grouped by their self-reported clinical history. Per the original methods: Reference gene primer amplification gave estimated nucleated cell counts. Libraries were prepared by immunoSEQ multiplex PCR; TCRdb keeps only in-frame clonotypes and omits some of them. V and J calls and clone size are as listed in that table; D and trimming were resolved from the DNA. Of approximately 260,000 clones in the sample, about 86% were seen once. The CDR3 covers 13 residues. Germline CDR1 reads MNHEY; CDR2 reads SVGAGI. The V gene end was trimmed by 8 bases and the J gene end by 4 bases; junction bases not matched to a gene: 4.

The rearrangement joins TRBV6-5 to TRBJ1-4; TRBD1 matches at 7 bases. The sample comprised PBMCs or T cells enriched from blood (not recorded which). This TCR was recovered from a man younger than 45 with acute COVID-19. The CDR3 DNA follows: TGTGCCAGCCGGGGACAGCATAATGAAAAACTGTTTTTT. It is translated as CASRGQHNEKLFF.